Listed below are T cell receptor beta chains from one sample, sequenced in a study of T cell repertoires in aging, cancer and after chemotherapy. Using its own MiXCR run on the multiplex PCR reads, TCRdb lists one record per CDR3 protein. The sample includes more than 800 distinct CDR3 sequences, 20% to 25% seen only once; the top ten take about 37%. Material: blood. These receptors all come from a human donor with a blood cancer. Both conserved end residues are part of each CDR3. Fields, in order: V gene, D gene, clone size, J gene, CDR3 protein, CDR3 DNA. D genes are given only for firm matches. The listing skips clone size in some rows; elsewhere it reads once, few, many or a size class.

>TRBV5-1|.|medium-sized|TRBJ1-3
CASSLDSTGNTIYF
TGCGCCAGCAGCTTGGACAGCACTGGAAACACCATATATTTT
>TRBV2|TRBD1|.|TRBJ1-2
CASSEQGTGVGYTF
TGTGCCAGCAGCGAACAAGGGACAGGGGTTGGCTACACCTTC
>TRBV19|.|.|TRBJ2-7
CASSIFGTANYEQYF
TGTGCCAGTAGTATTTTCGGGACGGCCAACTACGAGCAGTACTTC
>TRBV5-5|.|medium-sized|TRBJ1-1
CASSLNGWEAFF
TGTGCCAGCAGCTTGAATGGATGGGAGGCTTTCTTT
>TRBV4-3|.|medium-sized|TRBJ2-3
CASSQDRLEGTDTQYF
TGCGCCAGCAGCCAAGATCGGTTAGAAGGCACAGATACGCAGTATTTT
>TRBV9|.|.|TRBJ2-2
CASSVDLGGELFF
TGTGCCAGCAGCGTAGACCTCGGCGGGGAGCTGTTTTTT
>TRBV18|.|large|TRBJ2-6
CASSPLSGANVLTF
TGTGCCAGCTCCCCTTTATCTGGGGCCAACGTCCTGACTTTC
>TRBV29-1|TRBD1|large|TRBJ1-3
CSVGQGGNTIYF
TGCAGCGTAGGACAGGGTGGAAACACCATATATTTT
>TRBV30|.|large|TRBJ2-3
CAWSVAGEGQYF
TGTGCCTGGAGTGTAGCCGGGGAAGGGCAGTATTTT
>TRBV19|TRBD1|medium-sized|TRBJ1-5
CASSLTGGLSQPQHF
TGTGCCAGTAGTCTGACAGGGGGCTTGAGTCAGCCCCAGCATTTT
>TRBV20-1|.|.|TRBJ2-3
CSAREPSGFPTDTQYF
TGCAGTGCTAGAGAACCGAGCGGGTTCCCCACAGATACGCAGTATTTT